Listed below are T cell receptor beta chains from one sample, sequenced in a study of lymphopenia after photon versus proton radiotherapy. The method was immunoSEQ multiplex PCR; TCRdb's version includes in-frame clones alone and lacks a portion of them. This sample has about 30,000 clones, with roughly 89% found just once. Sequencing used peripheral blood, obtained from a patient treated with proton-based radiotherapy. The source of these receptors is a woman aged 55-75 years with cholangiocarcinoma. Some clones in this sample may be carry-over from other donors' samples. Both conserved end residues are part of each CDR3. The D gene is left open where the match is weak. The listing skips clone size in some rows; elsewhere it reads once, few, many or a size class.

clone_size | d_call | j_call | cdr3_length | v_call | cdr3_nt | cdr3_aa
. | TRBD1 | TRBJ1-2 | 14 | TRBV27 | TGTGCCAGCAGTTTTGCAGGGGGCGCGTATGGCTACACCTTC | CASSFAGGAYGYTF
. | . | TRBJ2-7 | 16 | TRBV7-2 | TGTGCCAGCAGCTTAGGCCGGGACAAGGGGAATTACGAGCAGTACTTC | CASSLGRDKGNYEQYF
. | . | TRBJ1-5 | 14 | TRBV6-1 | TGTGCCATCGATAGGGGATATAGCAATCAGCCCCAGCATTTT | CAIDRGYSNQPQHF
. | . | TRBJ1-5 | 15 | TRBV10-3 | TGTGCCATCAGTGTGGGGGAGGGGGGAAATCAGCCCCAGCATTTT | CAISVGEGGNQPQHF
few | . | TRBJ1-2 | 13 | TRBV11-2 | TGTGCCAGCAGCCTCGACAGTATCTATGGCTACACCTTC | CASSLDSIYGYTF
. | TRBD2 | TRBJ2-3 | 14 | TRBV29-1 | TGCAGCGCTGGGACTAGCGGGAGTCGGAGTACGCAGTATTTT | CSAGTSGSRSTQYF
. | . | TRBJ2-5 | 14 | TRBV5-6 | TGTGCCAGCAGCTACCAGGGGGGGAGAGAGACCCAGTACTTC | CASSYQGGRETQYF
. | . | TRBJ2-3 | 15 | TRBV6-5 | TGTGCCAGCAGTTACCACCCCGGAGGCACAGATACGCAGTATTTT | CASSYHPGGTDTQYF
. | . | TRBJ2-3 | 17 | TRBV27 | TGTGCCAGCAGTCTCACGAGGGGAGGTGTGGTCCCAGATACGCAGTATTTT | CASSLTRGGVVPDTQYF
. | TRBD1 | TRBJ2-5 | 16 | TRBV7-6 | TGTGCCAGCAGCTTTCTCCCGGGACAGTTGGAAGAGACCCAGTACTTC | CASSFLPGQLEETQYF
. | . | TRBJ1-1 | 14 | TRBV30 | TGTGCCTGGAGTTTGCCGGGTGGGAACACTGAAGCTTTCTTT | CAWSLPGGNTEAFF
. | . | TRBJ2-1 | 15 | TRBV29-1 | TGCAGCGTTGAAGGGGAGGCCTACTACTACAATGAGCAGTTCTTC | CSVEGEAYYYNEQFF
. | . | TRBJ1-5 | 14 | TRBV18 | TGTGCCAGCTCACCGTCCTCAGGCAGTCAGCCCCAGCATTTT | CASSPSSGSQPQHF
. | . | TRBJ2-1 | 14 | TRBV18 | TGTGCCAGCTCACGATCGAGCCAGCCCAATGAGCAGTTCTTC | CASSRSSQPNEQFF
once | . | TRBJ1-1 | 11 | TRBV28 | TGTGCCAGCATGGCGAACACTGAAGCTTTCTTT | CASMANTEAFF
. | . | TRBJ2-7 | 15 | TRBV21-1 | TGTGCCAGCAGCAAACATGTGACTCGCCCCTACGAGCAGTACTTC | CASSKHVTRPYEQYF
. | TRBD1 | TRBJ1-5 | 14 | TRBV2 | TGTGCCAGCAGCCCTGGGACAGGGGATCAGCCCCAGCATTTT | CASSPGTGDQPQHF
few | TRBD1 | TRBJ1-1 | 16 | TRBV5-1 | TGCGCCAGCAGCGCCCGGGACAGAGGGATGAACACTGAAGCTTTCTTT | CASSARDRGMNTEAFF
few | . | TRBJ1-3 | 14 | TRBV2 | TGTGCCAGCAATGACCAGGGATCAAGAAACACCATATATTTT | CASNDQGSRNTIYF
. | . | TRBJ2-3 | 16 | TRBV18 | TGTGCCAGCTCACCCTTACCCACAGAGAGCACAGATACGCAGTATTTT | CASSPLPTESTDTQYF
. | TRBD1 | TRBJ2-6 | 17 | TRBV7-3 | TGTGCCAGCAGCAAACAGGGGGCTTCCTCTGGGGCCAACGTCCTGACTTTC | CASSKQGASSGANVLTF
. | . | TRBJ1-2 | 12 | TRBV29-1 | TGCAGCGTGGCCGACTCGACCTATGGCTACACCTTC | CSVADSTYGYTF
. | . | TRBJ2-2 | 14 | TRBV29-1 | TGCAGCGTTGAAGATACGGGGTACACCGGGGAGCTGTTTTTT | CSVEDTGYTGELFF
. | . | TRBJ2-7 | 12 | TRBV2 | TGTGCCAGCAGTGTAGGGGGAGAGGAGCAGTACTTC | CASSVGGEEQYF
. | TRBD1 | TRBJ2-3 | 16 | TRBV5-1 | TGCGCCAGCAGCTTGACTACAGGGGGCCGCACAGATACGCAGTATTTT | CASSLTTGGRTDTQYF